Below are 6 T cell receptor beta chains sequenced from a single sample in a study of Graves' ophthalmopathy and Graves' hyperthyroidism. The TCR beta CDR3 regions underwent amplification from RNA transcripts. Investigators did first-round RT-PCR with HTBI primers, then second-round multiplex PCR. A single record per CDR3 protein comes from TCRdb applying MiXCR to the multiplex PCR reads. This table has 1 million to 1.3 million distinct CDR3 sequences, less than 45% appearing once. Sequencing was performed on peripheral blood or thyroid tissue (not recorded which). The receptors shown here come from an adult man with Graves' hyperthyroidism.

This clonotype was found a few times. This chain uses TRBV7-8 with TRBJ1-5; 7 nucleotides line up with TRBD1. Germline V gives CDR1 SGHVS, CDR2 FQNEAQ. The CDR3 sequence is 14 residues long. J was trimmed by 7 bases and V by 4 bases; bases with no gene match: 7. The CDR3 DNA follows: TGTGCCAGCAGCTCATCAGGGGGACAACAGCCCCAGCATTTT. Translation gives CASSSSGGQQPQHF.

This clonotype was counted ten times or more. The chain recombines TRBV7-7 with TRBJ2-5; D gene ambiguous. V lost 1 base and J lost 4, with 13 bases in between. The CDR3 sequence is 15 residues long. The germline gives CDR1 SSHAT, CDR2 FNYEAQ (reference sequence). CDR3 sequence reads: CASSLVGDSGETQYF. The CDR3 nucleotides read TGTGCCAGCAGCTTAGTTGGGGATTCGGGAGAGACCCAGTACTTC. Based on the CDR3 plus reference TRBV7-7 and TRBJ2-5, the full variable domain is GAGVSQSPRYKVTKRGQDVTLRCDPISSHATLYWYQQALGQGPEFLTYFNYEAQPDKSGLPSDRFSAERPEGSISTLTIQRTEQRDSAMYRCASSLVGDSGETQYFGPGTRLLVL.

This clonotype was recorded at least ten times. The chain links TRBV7-3 to TRBJ2-6; no reliable D call. This CDR3 has 16 residues. The germline V and J ends were trimmed by 4 bases and 3 bases, with 13 bases remaining between them. Germline-derived CDR1 and CDR2 are SGHTA and FQGTGA. CDR3 region: CASSSGGVDGANVLTF. Here the CDR3 DNA reads TGTGCCAGCAGCTCCGGTGGGGTGGATGGGGCCAACGTCCTGACTTTC.

Concerning this clonotype itself: A much larger clonotype is one base distant, so this may be a read error. The V gene is TRBV20-1, the J gene TRBJ2-7, with D maybe TRBD1 (5 bases). The CDR3 runs to 12 residues. V was trimmed by 7 bases and J by 2 bases, leaving 12 bases between them. Germline V gene sequence: CDR1 DFQATT, CDR2 SNEGSKA (reference sequence). CDR3 nucleotide sequence: TGCAGTGTTCCGGACAACACCTACGAGCAGTACTTC. Its translation: CSVPDNTYEQYF.

The chain joins TRBV5-1 to TRBJ2-5; D may match TRBD1 or TRBD2 (5 bases each). The CDR3 has 16 residues. Per germline, CDR1 SGHRS and CDR2 YFSETQ. Trimming took off 0 bases at V and 5 bases at J, with 17 bases between the two ends. CDR3 protein: CASSLGGAGAGETQYF. The CDR3 bases are TGCGCCAGCAGCTTGGGAGGAGCTGGGGCGGGTGAGACCCAGTACTTC.

This clonotype has a single count. J is TRBJ2-7 and V is TRBV7-9; 13 bases are shared with TRBD2. This CDR3 is built from 18 residues. The V gene end was trimmed by 3 bases and the J gene end by 4 bases; junction bases not matched to a gene: 12. Germline CDR1 reads SEHNR; CDR2 reads FQNEAQ (reference sequence). The CDR3 DNA is TGTGCCAGCAGCTTGGGGGGACTAGCGGGACCGCTCGCGTACGAGCAGTACTTC. Amino acids: CASSLGGLAGPLAYEQYF.